The clone carrying this T cell receptor (beta chain) was seen once. Its antigen is not known. The PCR ran on 60 Vbeta and 13 Jbeta primers. TCRdb's table, derived via immunoSEQ multiplex PCR, lists solely in-frame clones and lacks some. This sample yields hundreds of thousands of clones, of which approximately 82% are seen a single time; approximately 0.5% belongs to the top ten. The record originates from a study of cytomegalovirus exposure and HLA in healthy donors. Germline assignment: CDR1 SGHTA and CDR2 FQGNSA. The CDR3 consists of 15 residues. V trimming: 4 bases; J trimming: 2 bases; junction bases outside the gene matches: 8. Overall study results and limits: Presence/absence analyses assumed roughly uniform sequencing depth across donors, which may not hold. Exclusion applied to some V segments, including TRBV6-2 and TRBV6-3, as they were indistinguishable.

This sequence joins TRBV7-2 and TRBJ2-7; 7 bases line up with TRBD2. This receptor was taken from a woman in her forties in good health and CMV-seronegative. Sequencing used PBMCs. CDR3 amino acids: CASSSMPGGTYEQYF. CDR3 coding DNA: TGTGCCAGCAGCTCGATGCCGGGGGGAACCTACGAGCAGTACTTC.